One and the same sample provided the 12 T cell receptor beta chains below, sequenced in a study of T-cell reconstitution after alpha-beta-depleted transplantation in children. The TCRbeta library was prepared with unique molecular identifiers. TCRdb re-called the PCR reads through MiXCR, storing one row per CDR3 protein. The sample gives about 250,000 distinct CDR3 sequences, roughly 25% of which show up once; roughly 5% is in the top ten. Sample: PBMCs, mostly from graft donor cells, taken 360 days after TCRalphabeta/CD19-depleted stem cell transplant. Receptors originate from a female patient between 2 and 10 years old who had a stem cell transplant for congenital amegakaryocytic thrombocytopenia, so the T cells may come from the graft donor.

This CDR3 reads CASSIVTGGAGNIQYF. The CDR3 nucleotides read TGTGCCAGTAGTATAGTAACAGGGGGCGCGGGGAACATTCAGTACTTC. The chain recombines TRBV19 with TRBJ2-4; 9 nucleotides align to TRBD1. This CDR3 has 16 amino acids. The J segment lost 7 bases and the V segment lost 1 base, leaving 8 bases of the junction unmatched. Germline CDR1 and CDR2: LNHDA and SQIVND (reference sequence).

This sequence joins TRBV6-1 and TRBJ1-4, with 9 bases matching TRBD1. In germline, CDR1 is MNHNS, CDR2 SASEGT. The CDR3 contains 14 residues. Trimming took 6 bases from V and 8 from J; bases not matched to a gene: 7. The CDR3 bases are TGTGCCAGCAGACCTACAGGGGGCGCAGAAAAACTGTTTTTT. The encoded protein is CASRPTGGAEKLFF.

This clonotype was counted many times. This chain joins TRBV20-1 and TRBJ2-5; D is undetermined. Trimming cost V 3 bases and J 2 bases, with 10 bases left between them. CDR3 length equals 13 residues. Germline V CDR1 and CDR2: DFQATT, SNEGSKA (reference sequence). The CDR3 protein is CSASWVGQETQYF. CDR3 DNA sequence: TGCAGTGCTAGTTGGGTGGGACAAGAGACCCAGTACTTC.

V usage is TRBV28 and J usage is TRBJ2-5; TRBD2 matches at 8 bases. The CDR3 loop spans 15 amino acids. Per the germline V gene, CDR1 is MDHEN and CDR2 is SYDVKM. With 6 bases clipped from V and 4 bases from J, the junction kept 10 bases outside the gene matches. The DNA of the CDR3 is TGTGCCAGCAGGGAAGCGGGAGTGGGCCGAGAGACCCAGTACTTC. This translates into CASREAGVGRETQYF. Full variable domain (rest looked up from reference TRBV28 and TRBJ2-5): DVKVTQSSRYLVKRTGEKVFLECVQDMDHENMFWYRQDPGLGLRLIYFSYDVKMKEKGDIPEGYSVSREKKERFSLILESASTNQTSMYLCASREAGVGRETQYFGPGTRLLVL.

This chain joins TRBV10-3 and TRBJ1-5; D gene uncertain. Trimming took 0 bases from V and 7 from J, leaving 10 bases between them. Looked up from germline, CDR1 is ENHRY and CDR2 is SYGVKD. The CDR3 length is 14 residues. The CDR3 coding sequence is TGTGCCATCAGTGAGTCTGCAGGTTTACAGCCCCAGCATTTT. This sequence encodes CAISESAGLQPQHF.

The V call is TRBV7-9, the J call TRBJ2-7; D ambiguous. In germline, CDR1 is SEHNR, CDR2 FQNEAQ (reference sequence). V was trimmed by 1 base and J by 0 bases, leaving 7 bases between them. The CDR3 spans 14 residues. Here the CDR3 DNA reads TGTGCCAGCAGCTTAGGGCAGGTCTCCTACGAGCAGTACTTC. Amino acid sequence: CASSLGQVSYEQYF.

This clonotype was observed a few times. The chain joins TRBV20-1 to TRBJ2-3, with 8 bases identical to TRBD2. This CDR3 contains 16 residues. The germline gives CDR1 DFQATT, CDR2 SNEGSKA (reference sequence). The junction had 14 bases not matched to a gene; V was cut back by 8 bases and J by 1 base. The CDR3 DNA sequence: TGCAGTACCGTTAGGTGGTGGACTAGCCGCACAGATACGCAGTATTTT. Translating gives CSTVRWWTSRTDTQYF.

CDR3 in DNA: TGCGCCAGCCGGGCTGGGCGGGAGGGGGCAGATACGCAGTATTTT. Protein sequence: CASRAGREGADTQYF. The J gene is TRBJ2-3, the V gene TRBV5-1, with 9 positions matching TRBD2. Germline assignment: CDR1 SGHRS and CDR2 YFSETQ. The junction had 10 bases not matched to a gene; V was cut back by 7 bases and J by 4 bases. CDR3 length: 15 residues.

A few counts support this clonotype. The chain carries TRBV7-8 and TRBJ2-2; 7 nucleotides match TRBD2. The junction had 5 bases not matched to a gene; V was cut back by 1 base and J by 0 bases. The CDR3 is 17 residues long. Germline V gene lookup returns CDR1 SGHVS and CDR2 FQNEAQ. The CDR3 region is CASSLDGLAANTGELFF. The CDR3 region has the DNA TGTGCCAGCAGCTTAGATGGTCTAGCGGCGAACACCGGGGAGCTGTTTTTT.

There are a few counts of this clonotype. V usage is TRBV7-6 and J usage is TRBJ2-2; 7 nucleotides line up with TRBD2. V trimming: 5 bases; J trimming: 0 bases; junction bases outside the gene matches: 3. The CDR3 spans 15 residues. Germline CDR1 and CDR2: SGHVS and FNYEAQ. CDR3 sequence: CASSKTSPNTGELFF. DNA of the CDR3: TGTGCCAGCAGCAAGACTAGCCCGAACACCGGGGAGCTGTTTTTT. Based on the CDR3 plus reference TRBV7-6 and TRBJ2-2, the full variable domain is GAGVSQSPRYKVTKRGQDVALRCDPISGHVSLYWYRQALGQGPEFLTYFNYEAQQDKSGLPNDRFSAERPEGSISTLTIQRTEQRDSAMYRCASSKTSPNTGELFFGEGSRLTVL.

In DNA, the CDR3 is TGCAGTGCTAGAGGGACTAGTTACTGGATAAATGAGCAGTTCTTC. Translating gives CSARGTSYWINEQFF. The genes are TRBV20-1 and TRBJ2-1, with TRBD2 matching 7 bases. From germline, CDR1 is DFQATT and CDR2 SNEGSKA (reference sequence). This CDR3 comprises 15 residues. V shed 1 base and J 7 bases; nucleotides not matched to a gene: 10.

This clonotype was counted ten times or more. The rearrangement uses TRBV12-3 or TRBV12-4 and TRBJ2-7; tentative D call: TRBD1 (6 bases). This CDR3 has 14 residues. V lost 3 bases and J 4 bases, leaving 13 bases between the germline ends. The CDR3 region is CASSFQGPGYEQYF. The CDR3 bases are TGTGCCAGCAGTTTCCAGGGGCCAGGATACGAGCAGTACTTC.